Below, 17 T cell receptor beta chains from the same sample are listed, as sequenced in a study of OX40 agonist ivuxolimab in advanced cancers. Some clones are missing from TCRdb's copy, which holds only in-frame ones; the method was immunoSEQ multiplex PCR. The sample contains around 31,000 clones, roughly 76% of which appear only once. Sequencing used CD4+ or CD8+ T cells sorted from blood, obtained in a trial of the OX40 agonist ivuxolimab. These receptors were collected from an adult with an advanced solid tumor such as melanoma, head and neck, liver or kidney cancer.

This clone was counted once. V gene TRBV15 combines with J gene TRBJ1-1, with D maybe TRBD1 (5 bases). Per the germline V gene, CDR1 is LNHNV and CDR2 is YYDKDF (reference sequence). V lost 3 bases and J lost 2, with 10 bases in between. The CDR3 spans 14 residues. CDR3 nucleotide sequence: TGTGCCACCAGCAGGGCCGACAGCAACACTGAAGCTTTCTTT. This codes for CATSRADSNTEAFF.

The CDR3 protein is CASSQAVGQKSNEQFF. The CDR3 DNA sequence: TGTGCCAGCAGCCAAGCCGTGGGACAGAAGTCCAATGAGCAGTTCTTC. V gene TRBV4-2 combines with J gene TRBJ2-1; 7 bases match TRBD1. V shed 1 base, J shed 6 bases, and the junction held 9 bases outside the gene matches. Germline lookup yields CDR1 LGHNA and CDR2 YNFKEQ. This CDR3 has 16 residues.

This rearrangement joins TRBV6-5 to TRBJ1-2; D ambiguous. CDR1 is MNHEY, CDR2 SVGAGI, per germline. Trimming took 6 bases from V and 9 from J, leaving 2 bases between them. The CDR3 runs to 8 residues. DNA for the CDR3: TGTGCCAGCAGCCGCTACACCTTC. It encodes CASSRYTF.

This clone occurred a few times. The chain links TRBV6-5 to TRBJ2-3, with a weak D call TRBD2 (7 bases). The germline V gene has CDR1 MNHEY and CDR2 SVGAGI. The CDR3 has 14 amino acids. With 7 bases removed from V and 5 bases from J, the gap between germline ends came to 16 bases. The CDR3 is CASTQGRGGDTQYF. CDR3 bases: TGTGCCAGCACTCAGGGGAGGGGCGGAGATACGCAGTATTTT.

The chain carries TRBV9 and TRBJ2-3; the match to TRBD2 covers 8 bases. Trimming removed 0 bases from V and 5 bases from J; junction bases left unmatched: 23. The CDR3 length is 21 residues. Germline CDR1 SGDLS, CDR2 YYNGEE. The DNA for the CDR3 is TGTGCCAGCAGCGTAGGAACCCCGGTAGCATGGAGTAGCGGGAAAGGAGATACGCAGTATTTT. This encodes CASSVGTPVAWSSGKGDTQYF.

This clone was counted only a few times. The J gene is TRBJ2-5, the V gene TRBV7-6; D is perhaps TRBD1 (6 bases). With 5 bases removed from V and 4 bases from J, the gap between germline ends came to 14 bases. This CDR3 region has 14 residues. Germline values: CDR1 SGHVS, CDR2 FNYEAQ. CDR3 nucleotide sequence: TGTGCCAGCAGCCCGGTCTCGACAGGAGAGACCCAGTACTTC. Residues: CASSPVSTGETQYF.

This clone showed up just a few times. The rearrangement uses TRBV19 and TRBJ1-5; 11 bases map to TRBD1. CDR3 length: 16 amino acids. The ends lost 4 bases at V and 3 bases at J; junction bases unmatched: 5. In germline, CDR1 is LNHDA, CDR2 SQIVND (reference sequence). CDR3 sequence (DNA): TGTGCCAGTAGTACCGGGACAGGGGGTATCAATCAGCCCCAGCATTTT. This codes for CASSTGTGGINQPQHF.

CDR3: CASSPRGMGYEQYF. In nucleotides, the CDR3 is TGTGCCAGCAGCCCCCGGGGTATGGGCTACGAGCAGTACTTC. The rearrangement links TRBV27 to TRBJ2-7; possible D gene TRBD2, 5 bases. Germline values: CDR1 MNHEY, CDR2 SMNVEV (reference sequence). Trimming cost V 6 bases and J 3 bases, with 15 bases left between them. The CDR3 totals 14 residues.

The V and J genes are TRBV7-2 and TRBJ1-4, with 10 bases lining up with TRBD1. The J segment lost 8 bases and the V segment lost 5 bases, leaving 8 bases of the junction unmatched. Germline V gene data show CDR1 as SGHTA and CDR2 as FQGNSA. This CDR3 is built from 15 residues. DNA for the CDR3: TGTGCCAGCAGCGCCGGACAGGGGGATGCAGAAAAACTGTTTTTT. This translates into CASSAGQGDAEKLFF.

V is TRBV12-2 and J is TRBJ2-7. TRBV12-2 is flagged as a pseudogene. CDR3 length: 13 residues. The CDR3: CASRLADTYEQYF. The CDR3 DNA is TGTGCAAGTCGCTTAGCCGATACCTACGAGCAGTACTTC.

This chain links TRBV28 with TRBJ2-7; D possibly corresponds to TRBD1 (7 bases). V lost 5 bases, J lost 1 base, and 12 bases lay in between. Germline loops: CDR1 MDHEN, CDR2 SYDVKM. CDR3 size: 14 residues. As DNA, the CDR3 is TGTGCCAGCAGTGCGCAGGGGGGTTCCTACGAGCAGTACTTC. Amino acid sequence: CASSAQGGSYEQYF.

The CDR3 reads CASSNPPVYTEAFF. In DNA form, the CDR3 reads TGTGCCAGTAGTAACCCTCCCGTATACACTGAAGCTTTCTTT. This sequence joins TRBV19 and TRBJ1-1; D gene unclear. Germline values: CDR1 LNHDA, CDR2 SQIVND (reference sequence). This CDR3 region has 14 residues. The V and J ends lost 4 bases and 3 bases respectively, with 12 bases between them.

The gene calls are TRBV7-8 and TRBJ2-5, with TRBD2 matching 13 bases. Unmatched junction bases numbered 7, after V lost 3 bases and J lost 0 bases. Germline lookup yields CDR1 SGHVS and CDR2 FQNEAQ. The CDR3 contains 18 residues. The CDR3 here is CASSLVTSGGAYQETQYF. In DNA, the CDR3 is TGTGCCAGCAGCTTGGTTACTAGCGGGGGGGCTTACCAAGAGACCCAGTACTTC.

The chain combines TRBV30 with TRBJ1-2, with D uncertain. Germline lookup yields CDR1 GTSNPN and CDR2 SVGIG (reference sequence). V lost 2 bases and J 4 bases, leaving 8 bases between the germline ends. The CDR3 runs 12 residues. This chain's CDR3 is CAWSTRAYGYTF. The CDR3 DNA is TGTGCCTGGAGTACCCGGGCCTATGGCTACACCTTC.

The chain carries TRBV6-5 and TRBJ2-2; D possibly matches TRBD1 or TRBD2 (5 bases each). Germline lookup yields CDR1 MNHEY and CDR2 SVGAGI. V lost 6 bases to trimming and J lost 4 bases, with 12 bases between them. The CDR3 extends over 14 amino acids. This CDR3 reads CASRRDVRTGELFF. DNA of the CDR3: TGTGCCAGCAGACGGGACGTACGCACCGGGGAGCTGTTTTTT.

The V call is TRBV11-2, the J call TRBJ2-1; D call uncertain. With 4 bases removed from V and 0 bases from J, the gap between germline ends came to 13 bases. The CDR3 runs 16 residues. Looked up from germline, CDR1 is SGHAT and CDR2 is FQNNGV. The CDR3 nucleotides are TGTGCCAGCAGCTCCATAGGCAGAAGCTCCTACAATGAGCAGTTCTTC. This codes for CASSSIGRSSYNEQFF.

The chain is built from TRBV10-3 and TRBJ1-2; D remains unclear. This CDR3 comprises 13 residues. CDR1 is ENHRY and CDR2 is SYGVKD in the germline V gene. The V end was cut by 5 bases, the J end by 6 bases, with 13 bases between. DNA of the CDR3: TGTGCCATCAGTCAGGTGGCGAACCATGGCTACACCTTC. This gives the protein CAISQVANHGYTF.